This is a list of T cell receptor beta chains from one sample in a study of T cells after yellow fever vaccination. Each CDR3 protein gets one entry after TCRdb re-called the 5' RACE reads with MiXCR. This table holds about 360,000 distinct CDR3 sequences, under 7.5% found once. The sample consisted of PBMCs, taken 5 days after the yellow fever booster vaccination. These receptor sequences come from a man aged 25-40 years who received the YFV17D yellow fever vaccine. Each CDR3 is given with its conserved first and last residue. A D gene is named only where the DNA matches it firmly. Clone size is not always given. Where it is, it says once, few, many or a class for expanded clones.

>TRBV20-1|TRBJ2-1|many|TRBD2
TGCAGTGGAGCGGGAGTCGACTACAATGAGCAGTTCTTC
CSGAGVDYNEQFF
>TRBV14|TRBJ2-7|NA|TRBD1
TGTGCCAGCAGCCAATGGGGACAGGGGGCGTCAGAGCAGTACTTC
CASSQWGQGASEQYF
>TRBV28|TRBJ1-1|few|NA
TGTGCCAGCAGTCCCGGGGGAGTGAGGACTGAAGCTTTCTTT
CASSPGGVRTEAFF
>TRBV3-1|TRBJ2-7|many|NA
TGTGCCAGCAGCCAAGACCTAGGTATACGCTCCTACGAGCAGTACTTC
CASSQDLGIRSYEQYF
>TRBV3-1|TRBJ1-1|many|NA
TGTGCCAGCAGCCAAGGGGGGGTGAACACTGAAGCTTTCTTT
CASSQGGVNTEAFF
>TRBV6-5|TRBJ2-1|NA|TRBD1
TGTGCCAGCAGTTGGACAGGGGGATACAATGAGCAGTTCTTC
CASSWTGGYNEQFF
>TRBV28|TRBJ1-5|NA|NA
TGTGCCAGCAGTTTTAATTTGGGCAGCAATCAGCCCCAGCATTTT
CASSFNLGSNQPQHF
>TRBV29-1|TRBJ2-1|NA|TRBD2
TGCAGCGTCAGAGGCCCGACTAGCGGGAGGGAAAATGAGCAGTTCTTC
CSVRGPTSGRENEQFF
>TRBV6-5|TRBJ2-2|many|NA
TGTGCCAGCAGTTACTCGAGGGCGGTTAAGAACACCGGGGAGCTGTTTTTT
CASSYSRAVKNTGELFF
>TRBV20-1|TRBJ2-2|few|NA
TGCAGTGCTGCGCGGGGGCAGGGCGGGGAGCTGTTTTTT
CSAARGQGGELFF
>TRBV20-1|TRBJ1-5|few|NA
TGCAGTGCCATATCCGTCGAAGAGGAGCATAGCCAGCCCCAGCATTTT
CSAISVEEEHSQPQHF
>TRBV29-1|TRBJ2-3|few|TRBD2
TGCAGCGAAACTAGCGGTAGCACAGATACGCAGTATTTT
CSETSGSTDTQYF
>TRBV29-1|TRBJ1-1|many|NA
TGCAGCGTTGAAGAAAGTAGAAACAGGATAGCTTTCTTT
CSVEESRNRIAFF
>TRBV5-5|TRBJ2-2|many|TRBD1
TGTGCCAGCAGCTTACTTAGACAGGGAAACACCGGGGAGCTGTTTTTT
CASSLLRQGNTGELFF
>TRBV7-2|TRBJ2-5|many|TRBD1
TGTGCCAGCTGTATCGGGACAGGGTATCAAGAGACCCAGTACTTC
CASCIGTGYQETQYF
>TRBV20-1|TRBJ2-1|many|NA
TGCAGTGCTGTGACCCTATACAATGAGCAGTTCTTC
CSAVTLYNEQFF
>TRBV5-6|TRBJ2-4|NA|NA
TGTGCCAGCACCGTCCCTGGGGACATTCAGTACTTC
CASTVPGDIQYF
>TRBV29-1|TRBJ1-4|many|TRBD1
TGCAGCTCCACCGGGACAGGGGAAAAACTGTTTTTT
CSSTGTGEKLFF
>TRBV5-1|TRBJ2-3|NA|NA
TGCGCCAGCAGCCCCACTGCCAAAGATACGCAGTATTTT
CASSPTAKDTQYF
>TRBV7-9|TRBJ2-3|NA|NA
TGTGCCAGCAGCCCGCCCGCCAGGGATTCGCAGTATTTT
CASSPPARDSQYF
>TRBV4-3|TRBJ2-1|few|NA
TGCGCCAGCAGCAAGGGGGAGGGACGTGGATACGATGAGCAGTTCTTC
CASSKGEGRGYDEQFF
>TRBV7-8|TRBJ2-1|many|TRBD2
TGTGCCAGCAGCAAAACTAGCGGGAGCCCTAATGAGCAGTTCTTC
CASSKTSGSPNEQFF
>TRBV7-2|TRBJ2-7|many|NA
TGTGCCAGCAGCTTTATTGCAGAAGACTCCTACGAGCAGTACTTC
CASSFIAEDSYEQYF